The 10 T cell receptor beta chains reported below all come from one sample, sequenced in a study of cytomegalovirus exposure and HLA in healthy donors (dated by TCRdb to the late 2010s). Library preparation was by the immunoSEQ multiplex PCR assay. The multiplex PCR relied on a mix of 60 forward primers for TCR Vbeta segments and 13 reverse primers for TCR Jbeta segments. TCRdb holds this immuneACCESS table with in-frame rearrangements only. Some clones are missing; in checked studies, unresolved V genes explain under half, and the rest has no known cause. This sample comprises 130,000 to 150,000 clones, about three quarters of them detected only once. The ten largest clones add up to 1.5% to 2% of the sample. The specimen sequenced was PBMCs. These receptors were obtained from a woman aged 25 to 39 in good health and CMV-seronegative.

About this clone itself: The sample has other DNA sequences that encode this CDR3 too. The chain recombines TRBV6-5 with TRBJ1-2; TRBD1 aligns across 7 bases. J lost 2 bases, V lost 7 bases, and 1 base had no gene match. The CDR3 has 12 amino acids. Germline lookup yields CDR1 MNHEY and CDR2 SVGAGI. The CDR3 DNA follows: TGTGCCAGCAAGGGGGCAAACTATGGCTACACCTTC. This gives the protein CASKGANYGYTF.

The chain links TRBV7-2 to TRBJ2-7; D perhaps matches TRBD2 (6 bases). The ends were cut back, 5 bases at V and 0 bases at J, with 14 bases in the middle. The CDR3 consists of 15 residues. The germline CDR1 and CDR2 sequences are SGHTA and FQGNSA. The CDR3 sequence is CASSTWDFTSYEQYF. DNA for the CDR3: TGTGCCAGCAGCACCTGGGACTTTACCTCCTACGAGCAGTACTTC.

The chain couples TRBV5-1 to TRBJ2-3, with TRBD1 as a possible D gene (5 bases). From germline, CDR1 is SGHRS and CDR2 YFSETQ. The CDR3 spans 14 residues. Trimming removed 4 bases from V and 5 bases from J, with 14 bases in between. The CDR3 is CASSIYGQGDTQYF. In nucleotides, the CDR3 is TGCGCCAGCAGCATTTATGGACAAGGAGATACGCAGTATTTT.

This clone was found once. This sequence joins TRBV6-5 and TRBJ2-3, with TRBD2 identical over 9 bases. V dropped 2 bases and J dropped 0; count of bases not matched to a gene: 3. The germline gives CDR1 MNHEY, CDR2 SVGAGI. The CDR3 has 16 residues. DNA for the CDR3: TGTGCCAGCAGTTACAAGCGGGGGGATAGCACAGATACGCAGTATTTT. It specifies CASSYKRGDSTDTQYF.

The chain recombines TRBV1 with TRBJ2-7; the table's D call TRBD1 went unverified against the DNA. TRBV1 is a pseudogene locus. This CDR3 region has 15 residues. The chain's CDR3 is CTSSHIQGSVYEQYF. Here the CDR3 DNA reads TGCACCAGCAGCCATATACAGGGTTCGGTATACGAGCAGTACTTC.

DNA of the CDR3: TGTGCCAGTAGTCAAGGGGCTGGGAATGAGCAGTTCTTC. Translation: CASSQGAGNEQFF. The chain uses TRBV19 and TRBJ2-1, with a possible D match to TRBD1 (5 bases). CDR1 and CDR2 from the germline V gene are LNHDA and SQIVND (reference sequence). V dropped 5 bases and J dropped 7 bases, with 12 bases sitting between them. This CDR3 region has 13 residues.

J is TRBJ2-1 and V is TRBV2, with 7 nucleotides matching TRBD1. J was trimmed by 15 bases and V by 7 bases; bases with no gene match: 18. The CDR3 has 14 amino acids. The V gene's germline CDR1 is SNHLY and CDR2 FYNNEI. The CDR3 DNA sequence: TGTGCCAGCACCGAGGGGGTGATGTGGAACAGGGGGTTCTTC. Translated, it gives CASTEGVMWNRGFF.

About this clone: At one of its ends the junction is not consistent with the germline gene, which may arise from a read error. The chain links TRBV7-8 to TRBJ2-3, with TRBD1 identical over 9 bases. This CDR3 comprises 18 residues. Germline CDR1 SGHVS, CDR2 FQNEAQ. The CDR3 is CASSLAGLGTGPIDTQYF. As DNA, the CDR3 is TGTGCCAGCAGCCTAGCAGGTCTCGGGACAGGGCCCATAGATACGCAGTATTTT.

The V call is TRBV4-1, the J call TRBJ2-2, with TRBD1 matching over 8 bases. CDR3 length: 15 residues. Germline CDR1 is MGHRA and CDR2 is YSYEKL. J lost 4 bases, V lost 5 bases, and 6 bases had no gene match. The DNA of the CDR3 is TGCGCCAGCAGCTCGCGACAGGGGATCACCGGGGAGCTGTTTTTT. Translating it yields CASSSRQGITGELFF.

The V call is TRBV7-2, the J call TRBJ2-6; no reliable D call. Looked up from germline, CDR1 is SGHTA and CDR2 is FQGNSA. This CDR3 has 18 residues. Trimming removed 1 base from V and 4 bases from J, with 17 bases in between. CDR3 protein: CASSLGRRINMGANVLTF. In nucleotides, the CDR3 is TGTGCCAGCAGCTTAGGGCGCAGGATAAATATGGGGGCCAACGTCCTGACTTTC.